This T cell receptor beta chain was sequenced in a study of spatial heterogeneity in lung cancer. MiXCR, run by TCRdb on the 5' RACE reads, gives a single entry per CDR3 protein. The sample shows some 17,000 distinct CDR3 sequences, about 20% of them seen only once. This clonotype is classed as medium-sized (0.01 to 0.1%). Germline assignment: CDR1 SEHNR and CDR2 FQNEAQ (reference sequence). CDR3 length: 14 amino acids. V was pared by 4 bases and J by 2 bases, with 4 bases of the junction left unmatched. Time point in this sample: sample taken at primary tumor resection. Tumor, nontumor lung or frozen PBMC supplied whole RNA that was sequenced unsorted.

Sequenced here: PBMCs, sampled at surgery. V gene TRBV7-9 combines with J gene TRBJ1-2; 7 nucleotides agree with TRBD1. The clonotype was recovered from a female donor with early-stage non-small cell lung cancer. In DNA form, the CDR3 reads TGTGCCAGCAGCTCTGAGACAGGGAACTATGGCTACACCTTC. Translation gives CASSSETGNYGYTF.